What follows describes a single T cell receptor beta chain. Its specificity is unknown. The PCR had 60 Vbeta and 13 Jbeta primers. TCRdb keeps only in-frame clones here, not all; method: immunoSEQ multiplex PCR. Of roughly 190,000 clones in the sample, around 62% were seen once. This sample is part of a study of cytomegalovirus exposure and HLA in healthy donors. Broader study findings: In most subjects, TCR beta sequences reportedly gave accurate predictions of HLA-A and HLA-B alleles.

Looked up from germline, CDR1 is MNHNS and CDR2 is SASEGT. This CDR3 region has 13 residues. Trimming left V 6 bases short and J 5 bases short, with 11 bases between. This clonotype was obtained from a man between 35 and 55 years old in good health and CMV-seronegative. The sequencing input was PBMCs. V gene TRBV6-1 combines with J gene TRBJ1-5; D is unclear. The CDR3 region is CASSLRPDQPQHF. In DNA form, the CDR3 reads TGTGCCAGCAGCCTACGTCCCGATCAGCCCCAGCATTTT.